One sample yielded the 20 T cell receptor beta chains listed below, sequenced in a study of T cell repertoires in cytomegalovirus infection (dated by TCRdb to the late 2010s). Sequencing was performed on an Illumina HiSeq 1500. TCRdb trimmed public reads at Q25 via fastp, called clones via MiXCR and kept in-frame beta chains. CDR3 protein duplicates are merged, each entry listing the most common genes and DNA. This sample holds just over 300,000 distinct CDR3 sequences; about a sixth were observed only once. The ten largest make up around 12% of the sample. Sequencing was carried out using PBMCs. All receptors derive from a human donor in good health (CMV status not recorded). Some clones in this sample may be carry-over from other donors' samples.

The chain combines TRBV7-2 with TRBJ2-5; no clear D. Trimming removed 4 bases from V and 4 bases from J, with 7 bases in between. This CDR3 comprises 12 residues. The V gene's germline CDR1 is SGHTA and CDR2 FQGNSA. The CDR3 sequence: CASSSNLETQYF. The CDR3 bases are TGTGCCAGCAGCTCAAACTTAGAGACCCAGTACTTC. Using reference TRBV7-2 and TRBJ2-5 for the parts outside the CDR3, the full variable domain is GAGVSQSPSNKVTEKGKDVELRCDPISGHTALYWYRQSLGQGLEFLIYFQGNSAPDKSGLPSDRFSAERTGGSVSTLTIQRTQQEDSAVYLCASSSNLETQYFGPGTRLLVL.

This clonotype has a count of ten or more. The genes are TRBV12-3 or TRBV12-4 and TRBJ2-1; D unclear. With 3 bases removed from V and 7 bases from J, the gap between germline ends came to 4 bases. CDR3 length equals 11 residues. Here the CDR3 DNA reads TGTGCCAGCAGTTTCGTTAATGAGCAGTTCTTC. This encodes CASSFVNEQFF.

This clonotype has only a few counts. V is TRBV5-1 and J is TRBJ2-3; 7 bases are shared with TRBD2. The V segment lost 3 bases and the J segment 0 bases; nucleotides outside the gene matches: 10. Germline V gene sequence: CDR1 SGHRS, CDR2 YFSETQ. The CDR3 extends over 17 amino acids. The chain's CDR3 is CASSWGVGAGSTDTQYF. CDR3 nucleotide sequence: TGCGCCAGCAGCTGGGGTGTTGGAGCGGGGAGCACAGATACGCAGTATTTT. Full variable domain (outside the CDR3, taken from reference TRBV5-1 and TRBJ2-3): KAGVTQTPRYLIKTRGQQVTLSCSPISGHRSVSWYQQTPGQGLQFLFEYFSETQRNKGNFPGRFSGRQFSNSRSEMNVSTLELGDSALYLCASSWGVGAGSTDTQYFGPGTRLTVL.

This clonotype was found a few times. The chain joins TRBV4-1 to TRBJ2-2; the D gene is possibly TRBD1 (6 bases). V lost 4 bases and J 1 base, leaving 7 bases between the germline ends. Germline V lookup: CDR1 MGHRA, CDR2 YSYEKL. CDR3 length: 14 amino acids. The CDR3 DNA reads as TGCGCCAGCAGCCGGACAGAGAACACCGGGGAGCTGTTTTTT. It specifies CASSRTENTGELFF.

The table lists this clonotype with many counts. The chain joins TRBV4-1 to TRBJ2-1; TRBD1 matches at 12 bases. The V gene end was trimmed by 0 bases and the J gene end by 10 bases; junction bases not matched to a gene: 7. Germline CDR1 MGHRA, CDR2 YSYEKL. The CDR3 runs to 16 residues. This CDR3 reads CASSQETGQGAEEQFF. The CDR3 region has the DNA TGCGCCAGCAGCCAAGAGACGGGACAGGGGGCTGAGGAGCAGTTCTTC.

This clonotype was counted a few times. Here the CDR3 DNA reads TGTGCCAGTACCCGGACAGGGCCTTCTAACTATGGCTACACCTTC. Amino acid sequence: CASTRTGPSNYGYTF. The J gene is TRBJ1-2, the V gene TRBV19; 8 bases agree with TRBD1. Trimming at V came to 7 bases and at J to 0 bases, leaving 7 bases not matched to a gene. This CDR3 is built from 15 residues. Per germline, CDR1 LNHDA and CDR2 SQIVND (reference sequence).

This clonotype was seen at least ten times. The V call is TRBV12-3 or TRBV12-4, the J call TRBJ1-4; no definite D call. The CDR3 is 13 amino acids. The V end lost 3 bases, the J end lost 8 bases, and 10 bases lay between the germline ends. CDR3 loop: CASSLDRGEKLFF. CDR3 DNA: TGTGCCAGCAGTTTGGACCGCGGAGAAAAACTGTTTTTT.

This clonotype was counted between two and nine times. The gene calls are TRBV19 and TRBJ2-7, with 8 bases lining up with TRBD1. V shed 10 bases, J shed 0 bases, and the junction held 14 bases outside the gene matches. Germline values: CDR1 LNHDA, CDR2 SQIVND (reference sequence). The CDR3 loop spans 16 amino acids. The DNA of the CDR3 is TGTGCCACTTCGAACATCCGGGACAGGAGCTCCTACGAGCAGTACTTC. Translation: CATSNIRDRSSYEQYF.

The rearrangement links TRBV5-5 to TRBJ2-1; D is ambiguous. V shed 4 bases and J shed 13 bases, with 18 bases lying between them. Per germline, CDR1 SGHKS and CDR2 YYEKEE (reference sequence). The CDR3 contains 13 residues. The CDR3 sequence is CASSVSHNNGQFF. For the CDR3, the DNA is TGTGCCAGCAGCGTTTCCCACAACAATGGCCAGTTCTTC.

There are many counts of this clonotype. The rearrangement uses TRBV7-2 and TRBJ1-2; 7 bases match TRBD1. V shed 5 bases and J 3 bases; nucleotides not matched to a gene: 6. Germline CDR1 reads SGHTA; CDR2 reads FQGNSA. This CDR3 contains 14 residues. The CDR3 protein is CASSPQGGDYGYTF. CDR3 DNA: TGTGCCAGCAGCCCCCAGGGGGGTGACTATGGCTACACCTTC.

The gene calls are TRBV5-4 and TRBJ2-2; 13 bases agree with TRBD2. The CDR3 covers 20 residues. From germline, CDR1 is SGHNT and CDR2 YYREEE (reference sequence). The J segment lost 2 bases and the V segment lost 0 bases, leaving 10 bases of the junction unmatched. The DNA of the CDR3 is TGTGCCAGCAGCTTGGGGCCAACCGGGACTAGCGGGGCCAACACCGGGGAGCTGTTTTTT. Its protein product is CASSLGPTGTSGANTGELFF.

This clonotype was seen many times. The gene calls are TRBV28 and TRBJ2-5; a weak D match, TRBD2 (6 bases). CDR3 size: 14 residues. The V end lost 4 bases, the J end lost 2 bases, and 11 bases lay between the germline ends. Germline V gene data show CDR1 as MDHEN and CDR2 as SYDVKM. The CDR3 nucleotides read TGTGCCAGCAGTTCCGGGACTTTGCAAGAGACCCAGTACTTC. Translation gives CASSSGTLQETQYF.

This clonotype showed up many times. V usage is TRBV15 and J usage is TRBJ1-5; D perhaps matches TRBD1 (6 bases). CDR3 length: 18 residues. Germline CDR1 reads LNHNV; CDR2 reads YYDKDF (reference sequence). The V end was cut by 0 bases, the J end by 1 base, with 16 bases between. As DNA, the CDR3 is TGTGCCACCAGCAGAGATGTACAGGGAACTTTGAGCAATCAGCCCCAGCATTTT. Its translation: CATSRDVQGTLSNQPQHF.

In its sample, this clonotype was seen many times. The rearrangement links TRBV3-1 to TRBJ2-7; D gene unclear. Germline loops: CDR1 LGHDT, CDR2 YNNKEL (reference sequence). The CDR3 consists of 12 residues. V lost 1 base to trimming and J lost 6 bases, with 7 bases between them. This CDR3 is CASSQVIGEQYF. CDR3 in DNA: TGTGCCAGCAGCCAAGTGATCGGCGAGCAGTACTTC.

This chain uses TRBV5-3 with TRBJ2-1, with 7 bases lining up with TRBD2. TRBV5-3 is treated as an ORF (open reading frame) with a function not yet certain. This CDR3 is 15 amino acids long. Trimming cost V 8 bases and J 4 bases; bases outside gene matches: 12. CDR3 amino acids: CASSTGGTLYNEQFF. The CDR3 nucleotides read TGTGCCAGCAGCACCGGGGGGACTCTATACAATGAGCAGTTCTTC.

The chain carries TRBV12-3 or TRBV12-4 and TRBJ1-6; tentatively, D is TRBD1 (6 bases). CDR3 length: 15 residues. V was pared by 3 bases and J by 7 bases, with 13 bases between. The CDR3 nucleotides are TGTGCCAGCAGTTTTTTCACAGGGTGGAATTCACCCCTCCACTTT. Residues: CASSFFTGWNSPLHF.

In this sample, this clonotype turned up a few times. J is TRBJ2-7 and V is TRBV11-2, with D possibly TRBD2 on 5 matching bases. The length of the CDR3 is 14 residues. The germline V gene encodes CDR1 SGHAT and CDR2 FQNNGV. The germline V and J ends were trimmed by 5 bases and 4 bases, with 15 bases remaining between them. CDR3 residues: CASSPGLIPYEQYF. For the CDR3, the DNA is TGTGCCAGCAGCCCCGGACTTATCCCTTACGAGCAGTACTTC. Drawing the rest from reference TRBV11-2 and TRBJ2-7, the complete variable domain is EAGVAQSPRYKIIEKRQSVAFWCNPISGHATLYWYQQILGQGPKLLIQFQNNGVVDDSQLPKDRFSAERLKGVDSTLKIQPAKLEDSAVYLCASSPGLIPYEQYFGPGTRLTVT.

There are a few counts of this clonotype. The chain recombines TRBV20-1 with TRBJ1-6; no firm D call. Germline CDR1 is DFQATT and CDR2 is SNEGSKA (reference sequence). The CDR3 has 15 amino acids. Trimming took 1 base from V and 0 from J, leaving 7 bases between them. CDR3 region: CSARGSSSYNSPLHF. The CDR3 coding sequence is TGCAGTGCTAGAGGGAGTAGCTCCTATAATTCACCCCTCCACTTT.

This clonotype was observed many times. This sequence joins TRBV7-2 and TRBJ1-5; D call uncertain. CDR3 size: 14 residues. Trimming removed 6 bases from V and 0 bases from J, with 9 bases in between. Germline CDR1 reads SGHTA; CDR2 reads FQGNSA. The chain's CDR3 is CASSPDGSNQPQHF. The CDR3 nucleotides are TGTGCCAGCAGTCCGGACGGTAGCAATCAGCCCCAGCATTTT.

This clonotype was seen ten or more times. The chain combines TRBV7-2 with TRBJ2-1, with 9 bases identical to TRBD1. V lost 5 bases, J lost 6 bases, and 5 bases stayed unmatched. Germline V gene data show CDR1 as SGHTA and CDR2 as FQGNSA. This CDR3 has 14 amino acids. CDR3 amino acids: CASSLPGQGNEQFF. As DNA, the CDR3 is TGTGCCAGCAGCCTACCGGGACAGGGCAATGAGCAGTTCTTC.